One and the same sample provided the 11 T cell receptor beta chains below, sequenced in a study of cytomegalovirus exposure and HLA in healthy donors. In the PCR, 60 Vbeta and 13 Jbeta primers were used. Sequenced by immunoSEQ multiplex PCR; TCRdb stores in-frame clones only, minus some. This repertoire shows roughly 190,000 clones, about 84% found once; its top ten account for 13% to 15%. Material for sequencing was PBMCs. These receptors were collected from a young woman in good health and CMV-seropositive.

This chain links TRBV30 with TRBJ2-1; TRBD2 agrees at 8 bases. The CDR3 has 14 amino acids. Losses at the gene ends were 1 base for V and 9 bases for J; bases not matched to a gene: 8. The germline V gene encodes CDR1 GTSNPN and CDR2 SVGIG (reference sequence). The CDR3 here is CAWSALRGDGEQFF. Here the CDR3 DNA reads TGTGCCTGGAGTGCCCTGCGGGGGGATGGTGAGCAGTTCTTC.

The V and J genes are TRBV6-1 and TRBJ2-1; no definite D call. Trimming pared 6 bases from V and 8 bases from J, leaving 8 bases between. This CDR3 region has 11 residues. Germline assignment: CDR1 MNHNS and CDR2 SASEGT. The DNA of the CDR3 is TGTGCCAGCAGGCCCCGGGATGAGCAGTTCTTC. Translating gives CASRPRDEQFF.

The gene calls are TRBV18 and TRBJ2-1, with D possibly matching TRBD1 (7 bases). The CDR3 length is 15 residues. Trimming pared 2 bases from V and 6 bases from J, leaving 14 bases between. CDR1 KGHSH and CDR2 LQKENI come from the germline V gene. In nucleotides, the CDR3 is TGTGCCAGCTCACCAACAGGGGAGGCACTCAATGAGCAGTTCTTC. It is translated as CASSPTGEALNEQFF.

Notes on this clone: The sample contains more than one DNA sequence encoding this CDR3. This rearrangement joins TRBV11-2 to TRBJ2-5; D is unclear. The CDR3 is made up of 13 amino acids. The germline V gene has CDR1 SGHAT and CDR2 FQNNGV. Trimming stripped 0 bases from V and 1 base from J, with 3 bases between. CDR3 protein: CASSLDRQETQYF. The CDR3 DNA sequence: TGTGCCAGCAGCTTAGATCGCCAAGAGACCCAGTACTTC.

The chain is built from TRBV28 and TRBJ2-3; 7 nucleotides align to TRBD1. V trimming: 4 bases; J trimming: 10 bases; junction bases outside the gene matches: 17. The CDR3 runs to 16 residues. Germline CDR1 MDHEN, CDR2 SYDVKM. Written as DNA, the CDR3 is TGTGCCAGCAGTTCCTTCCGGGGACAGCCCGCGCTAGCGCAGTATTTT. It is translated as CASSSFRGQPALAQYF.

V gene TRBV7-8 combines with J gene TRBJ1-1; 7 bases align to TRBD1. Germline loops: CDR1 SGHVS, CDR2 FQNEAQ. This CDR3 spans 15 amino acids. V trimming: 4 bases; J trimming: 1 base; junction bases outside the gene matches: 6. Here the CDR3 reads CASSSQGTENTEAFF. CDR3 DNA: TGTGCCAGCAGCTCACAGGGGACCGAGAACACTGAAGCTTTCTTT.

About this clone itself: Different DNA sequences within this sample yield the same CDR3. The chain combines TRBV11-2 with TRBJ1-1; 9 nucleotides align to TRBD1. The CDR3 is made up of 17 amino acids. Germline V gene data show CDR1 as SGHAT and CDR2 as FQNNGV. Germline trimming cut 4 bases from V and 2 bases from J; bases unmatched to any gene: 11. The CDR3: CASSWGTGMRGNTEAFF. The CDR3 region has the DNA TGTGCCAGCAGCTGGGGGACAGGGATGAGAGGAAACACTGAAGCTTTCTTT.

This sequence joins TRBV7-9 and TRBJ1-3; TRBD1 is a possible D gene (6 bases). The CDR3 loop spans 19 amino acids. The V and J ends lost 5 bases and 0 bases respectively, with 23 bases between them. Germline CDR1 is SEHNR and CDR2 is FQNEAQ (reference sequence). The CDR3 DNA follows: TGTGCCAGCAGCAGGATTGCAGGACAGCGCTTCACCTCTGGAAACACCATATATTTT. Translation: CASSRIAGQRFTSGNTIYF.

CDR3 residues: CASSFPQGLEQYF. In nucleotides, the CDR3 is TGTGCCAGCAGCTTCCCACAGGGTCTCGAGCAGTACTTC. The chain is built from TRBV5-6 and TRBJ2-7, with D perhaps matching TRBD1 (6 bases). Between the trimmed V and J ends, which lost 2 bases and 6 bases, there was a span of 12 bases. CDR1 is SGHDT and CDR2 is YYEEEE in the germline V gene. The length of the CDR3 is 13 residues.

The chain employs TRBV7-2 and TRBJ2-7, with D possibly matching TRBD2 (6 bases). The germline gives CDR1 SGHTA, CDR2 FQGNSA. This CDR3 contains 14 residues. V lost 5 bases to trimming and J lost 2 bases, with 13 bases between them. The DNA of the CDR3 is TGTGCCAGCAGCCCGGAGGGTGGTCCCTACGAGCAGTACTTC. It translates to CASSPEGGPYEQYF.

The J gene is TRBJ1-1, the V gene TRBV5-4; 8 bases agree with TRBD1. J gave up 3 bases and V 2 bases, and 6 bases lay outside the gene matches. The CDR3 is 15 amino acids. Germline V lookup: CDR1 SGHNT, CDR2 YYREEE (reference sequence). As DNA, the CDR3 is TGTGCCAGCAGCTTAGCAGGGGGCCGGGACACTGAAGCTTTCTTT. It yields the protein CASSLAGGRDTEAFF.